Listed here is a single T cell receptor beta chain. Its specificity is not known. Each donor had less than 3 ml of blood drawn. For each CDR3 protein, TCRdb gives one entry from its re-call of the 5' RACE reads, without DNA. In total, the table holds 330,000 or so distinct CDR3 sequences. This entry belongs to a study of monozygotic twins with inflammatory bowel disease. Study-level results: Cells of different T cell subtypes could not be told apart.

The sequenced material came from blood. The receptor comes from a human donor with ulcerative colitis or Crohn's disease, or a healthy co-twin of an affected twin (not recorded which).

The chain's CDR3 is CASSPPWAGAYEQYF. This chain connects TRBV12-3 or TRBV12-4 to TRBJ2-7; with no DNA, the TCRdb D assignment of TRBD1 cannot be verified. The CDR3 extends over 15 amino acids.